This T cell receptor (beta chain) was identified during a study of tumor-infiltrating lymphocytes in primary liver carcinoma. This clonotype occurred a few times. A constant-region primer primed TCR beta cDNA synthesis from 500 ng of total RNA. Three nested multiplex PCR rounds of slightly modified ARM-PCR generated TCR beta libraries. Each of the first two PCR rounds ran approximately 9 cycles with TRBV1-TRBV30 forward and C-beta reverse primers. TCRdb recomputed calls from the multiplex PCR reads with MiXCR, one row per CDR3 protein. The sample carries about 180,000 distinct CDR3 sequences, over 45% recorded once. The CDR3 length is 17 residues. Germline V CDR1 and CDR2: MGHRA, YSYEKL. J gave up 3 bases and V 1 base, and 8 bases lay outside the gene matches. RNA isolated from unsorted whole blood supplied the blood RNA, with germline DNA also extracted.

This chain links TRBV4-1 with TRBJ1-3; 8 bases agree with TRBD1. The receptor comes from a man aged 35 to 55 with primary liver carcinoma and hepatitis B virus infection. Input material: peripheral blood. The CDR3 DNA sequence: TGCGCCAGCAGCCAAGCCGGCCCGGGACAGGTTGGAAACACCATATATTTT. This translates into CASSQAGPGQVGNTIYF.